This entry features one TCR beta chain sequence. Its antigen is not identified. TCRdb's copy holds only in-frame clones and misses some; the assay was immunoSEQ multiplex PCR. Among about 250,000 clones listed, around 90% were seen once. The germline gives CDR1 SQVTM, CDR2 ANQGSEA. This CDR3 comprises 12 residues. V was pared by 7 bases and J by 5 bases, with 11 bases between. The data were taken from a study of Ad26.COV2.S vaccination and SARS-CoV-2 variants. Whole-study context: Intramuscular Ad26.COV2.S doses were given once or twice, 56 days apart. Study-wide points: Quantification of TCR breadth and depth may have yielded underestimates of total T cell responses.

Treatment reported: about 20 received Ad26.COV2.S at low or high dose, single or two shots; roughly five received placebo; per-sample allocation not given. Samples analyzed were those drawn on day 63 after the first vaccine or placebo injection. This chain uses TRBV29-1 with TRBJ2-2; weak D call: TRBD2 (6 bases). The starting material was peripheral blood, obtained in a trial of Ad26.COV2.S vaccine versus placebo. This clonotype was obtained from a person aged 18-60 years who received the Ad26.COV2.S COVID-19 vaccine or a placebo. CDR3 sequence: CSGRLGTGELFF. The CDR3 region has the DNA TGCAGCGGAAGACTAGGGACCGGGGAGCTGTTTTTT.